These 8 T cell receptor beta chains were sequenced from one sample in a study of T-cell memory formation after mild COVID-19. TCRdb independently ran MiXCR on the 5' RACE reads; one entry per CDR3 protein. The data show approximately 300,000 distinct CDR3 sequences, with 19% seen just once and under 25% held by the top ten. Material for sequencing was PBMCs or a T cell subset sorted from them (not recorded which). These receptor sequences come from a man younger than 35 who had mild COVID-19 (a few samples of this study predate the infection). Cell type and time point are not known.

V is TRBV12-3 or TRBV12-4 and J is TRBJ2-7, with D perhaps TRBD2 (5 bases). Trimming took off 5 bases at V and 5 bases at J, with 19 bases between the two ends. CDR3 length: 15 amino acids. CDR3: CASSPTGSKADEQYF. CDR3 bases: TGTGCCAGCAGTCCTACGGGATCCAAGGCGGACGAGCAGTACTTC.

The chain recombines TRBV9 with TRBJ2-1; D is undetermined. The CDR3 runs to 14 residues. Trimming cost V 3 bases and J 4 bases, with 11 bases left between them. Germline V gene lookup returns CDR1 SGDLS and CDR2 YYNGEE. The CDR3 protein is CASSGAPGYNEQFF. The CDR3 bases are TGTGCCAGCAGCGGGGCCCCCGGTTACAATGAGCAGTTCTTC.

The rearrangement uses TRBV21-1 and TRBJ1-2; the table names TRBD1, a call not compared with the DNA. TRBV21-1 is a documented pseudogene. The CDR3 runs to 13 residues. The CDR3 loop is CASRPDTNYGYTF. In DNA, the CDR3 is TGTGCCAGCAGACCGGACACTAACTATGGCTACACCTTC.

This clonotype was recorded many times. The genes are TRBV11-1 and TRBJ2-1; TRBD2 matches at 7 bases. Trimming at V came to 2 bases and at J to 4 bases, leaving 5 bases not matched to a gene. Per the germline V gene, CDR1 is SGHAT and CDR2 is FQDESV (reference sequence). This CDR3 has 15 residues. The CDR3 region has the DNA TGTGCCAGCAGCTTACAAGCGGGGACTTACAATGAGCAGTTCTTC. This codes for CASSLQAGTYNEQFF. Drawing the rest from reference TRBV11-1 and TRBJ2-1, the complete variable domain is EAEVAQSPRYKITEKSQAVAFWCDPISGHATLYWYRQILGQGPELLVQFQDESVVDDSQLPKDRFSAERLKGVDSTLKIQPAELGDSAMYLCASSLQAGTYNEQFFGPGTRLTVL.

J is TRBJ1-6 and V is TRBV5-1, with a tentative D call TRBD1 (5 bases). Trimming pared 4 bases from V and 7 bases from J, leaving 15 bases between. CDR1 and CDR2 (germline): SGHRS, YFSETQ. The CDR3 totals 15 residues. Here the CDR3 DNA reads TGCGCCAGCAGCCTCCGGGACGGAGGAAATTCACCCCTCCACTTT. Residues: CASSLRDGGNSPLHF.

The CDR3: CASSHRGTGGGGYTF. The CDR3 nucleotides read TGTGCCAGCAGCCATCGAGGGACAGGGGGCGGTGGCTACACCTTC. The V gene is TRBV6-5, the J gene TRBJ1-2; 12 nucleotides align to TRBD1. Germline V gene sequence: CDR1 MNHEY, CDR2 SVGAGI. The CDR3 extends over 15 amino acids. The trim removed 6 bases at V and 7 bases at J, leaving 9 bases unmatched.

The chain combines TRBV4-2 with TRBJ2-3; 10 bases are shared with TRBD2. Germline loops: CDR1 LGHNA, CDR2 YNFKEQ. The CDR3 is 14 amino acids. The J segment lost 11 bases and the V segment lost 3 bases, leaving 8 bases of the junction unmatched. The CDR3 DNA follows: TGTGCCAGCAGCCATGTTCTAAGCGGGGGGGAGCAGTATTTT. This gives the protein CASSHVLSGGEQYF.

The rearrangement uses TRBV7-2 and TRBJ2-2; 7 bases are a match to TRBD2. V lost 7 bases, J lost 6 bases, and 5 bases stayed unmatched. This CDR3 comprises 13 residues. CDR1 SGHTA and CDR2 FQGNSA come from the germline V gene. CDR3 nucleotide sequence: TGTGCCAGCACACCACTAGCGCCCGGGGAGCTGTTTTTT. This translates into CASTPLAPGELFF. The full variable domain, in which reference TRBV7-2 and TRBJ2-2 provide the parts outside the CDR3, is GAGVSQSPSNKVTEKGKDVELRCDPISGHTALYWYRQSLGQGLEFLIYFQGNSAPDKSGLPSDRFSAERTGGSVSTLTIQRTQQEDSAVYLCASTPLAPGELFFGEGSRLTVL.